A selection of T cell receptor beta chains follows, all from one sample in a study of regulatory T cells in long-lasting Graves disease. MiXCR, run by TCRdb on the multiplex PCR reads, gives a single entry per CDR3 protein. The sample consists of 550,000 to 700,000 distinct CDR3 sequences, roughly a sixth of them appearing once. In addition, the sample was reused for a study of T cells in Graves' hyperthyroidism and ophthalmopathy.

The material sequenced was peripheral blood mononuclear cells (PBMCs), taken at new diagnosis, from a patient treated with antithyroid drugs. The receptor source for this set is a man between 18 and 35 years old with Graves disease. The CDR3 runs from the conserved cysteine through the conserved F or W. A D gene is named only where the DNA matches it firmly. For some rows the clone size is stated as once, few or many, or as a class when expanded; others skip it.

V gene	D gene	clone size	J gene	CDR3 protein	CDR3 DNA
TRBV5-5	-	many	TRBJ2-1	CASSLIGANEQFF	TGTGCCAGCAGCTTGATAGGCGCTAATGAGCAGTTCTTC
TRBV7-8	TRBD1	many	TRBJ1-4	CASSHPRGNEKLFF	TGTGCCAGCAGTCATCCCAGGGGGAATGAAAAACTGTTTTTT
TRBV2	-	few	TRBJ2-5	CASSLAAQETQYF	TGTGCCAGCAGCTTAGCGGCCCAAGAGACCCAGTACTTC
TRBV20-1	TRBD2	many	TRBJ2-3	CSARDGLAGTYTQYF	TGCAGTGCTAGAGACGGACTAGCGGGGACTTATACGCAGTATTTT
TRBV20-1	TRBD2	many	TRBJ2-1	CSARLSGRHNEQFF	TGCAGTGCTAGACTAAGCGGGAGACACAATGAGCAGTTCTTC
TRBV24-1	TRBD2	few	TRBJ2-1	CATSDFKSSGIVNEQFF	TGTGCCACCAGTGATTTTAAATCTAGCGGGATTGTTAATGAGCAGTTCTTC
TRBV20-1	-	few	TRBJ1-1	CSARFLGATEAFF	TGCAGTGCTAGGTTTCTGGGGGCCACTGAAGCTTTCTTT
TRBV19	-	many	TRBJ1-1	CASSITWSDTEAFF	TGTGCCAGTAGTATCACCTGGAGTGACACTGAAGCTTTCTTT
TRBV20-1	TRBD1	-	TRBJ2-7	CSARARGTVFYEQYF	TGCAGTGCTAGAGCGAGAGGGACAGTTTTCTACGAGCAGTACTTC
TRBV6-1	-	-	TRBJ1-4	CASTNGREKLFF	TGTGCCAGCACCAATGGTAGAGAAAAACTGTTTTTT
TRBV28	-	many	TRBJ2-7	CASSFQGTNNEQYF	TGTGCCAGCAGTTTTCAGGGGACCAACAACGAGCAGTACTTC
TRBV5-1	TRBD2	-	TRBJ2-1	CASNILAGSPSFEQFF	TGCGCCAGCAACATACTAGCGGGAAGTCCGTCATTTGAGCAGTTCTTC
TRBV14	-	-	TRBJ1-1	CASSQVYGAMTEAFF	TGTGCCAGCAGCCAAGTGTATGGGGCAATGACTGAAGCTTTCTTT
TRBV3-1	-	many	TRBJ2-2	CASSQERGSPGELFF	TGTGCCAGCAGCCAAGAGAGAGGGAGTCCCGGGGAGCTGTTTTTT
TRBV12-3/TRBV12-4	-	many	TRBJ1-1	CASSLSGMNTEAFF	TGCGCCAGCAGCCTCAGCGGTATGAACACTGAAGCTTTCTTT
TRBV28	-	many	TRBJ1-6	CASKGEYNSPLHF	TGTGCCAGCAAAGGGGAATATAATTCACCCCTCCACTTT
TRBV10-3	-	many	TRBJ1-1	CAISSSDQPSGEAFF	TGTGCCATCAGTTCCTCCGATCAACCGTCGGGTGAAGCTTTCTTT
TRBV28	-	many	TRBJ1-1	CASSLGGGLNTEAFF	TGTGCCAGCAGTTTAGGTGGGGGTCTTAACACTGAAGCTTTCTTT
TRBV3-1	-	few	TRBJ2-5	CASSQDFVGFVETQYF	TGTGCCAGCAGCCAAGACTTCGTCGGGTTTGTAGAGACCCAGTACTTC
TRBV5-1	-	-	TRBJ2-7	CASSRDDYTRPYEQYF	TGCGCCAGCAGCCGTGACGACTATACTAGACCCTACGAGCAGTACTTC
TRBV20-1	TRBD2	-	TRBJ2-3	CSALLAGTTDTQYF	TGCAGTGCTCTTCTAGCGGGAACGACAGATACGCAGTATTTT
TRBV20-1	-	few	TRBJ2-6	CSAPRYSGANVLTF	TGCAGTGCTCCTCGGTACTCTGGGGCCAACGTCCTGACTTTC
TRBV11-2	-	many	TRBJ1-1	CASSLGQGRAPEAFF	TGTGCCAGCAGCTTAGGGCAGGGGCGCGCCCCTGAAGCTTTCTTT
TRBV20-1	-	-	TRBJ2-2	CSAYLSGAGELFF	TGCAGTGCTTACCTCTCAGGGGCCGGGGAGCTGTTTTTT
TRBV12-3/TRBV12-4	-	many	TRBJ2-7	CASNPTGGPYEQYF	TGTGCCAGCAATCCGACAGGAGGCCCCTACGAGCAGTACTTC
TRBV27	-	-	TRBJ2-1	CASRSNRVVNEQFF	TGTGCCAGCAGATCCAACCGGGTTGTGAATGAGCAGTTCTTC
TRBV28	-	many	TRBJ2-3	CASSLLARFTDTQYF	TGTGCCAGCAGTTTATTAGCGAGATTCACAGATACGCAGTATTTT
TRBV13	TRBD1	many	TRBJ2-7	CASSPDRGLREQYF	TGTGCCAGCAGCCCGGACAGGGGGCTGAGGGAGCAGTACTTC
TRBV7-9	-	-	TRBJ1-5	CASSPRIAREDGNQPQHF	TGTGCTAGCAGCCCAAGAATAGCCAGGGAAGATGGGAATCAGCCCCAGCATTTT
TRBV25-1	-	-	TRBJ2-1	CASRQGGTYNEQFF	TGTGCCAGCAGGCAGGGGGGTACCTACAATGAGCAGTTCTTC
TRBV5-1	TRBD2	many	TRBJ2-7	CASSLDHILAKTYEQYF	TGCGCCAGCAGCTTGGACCACATACTAGCGAAAACCTACGAGCAGTACTTC
TRBV30	-	many	TRBJ1-1	CAWSELTVEAFF	TGTGCCTGGAGCGAACTGACAGTTGAAGCTTTCTTT
TRBV27	-	-	TRBJ2-1	CASSFRAEPYNEQFF	TGTGCCAGCAGTTTTAGGGCCGAGCCCTACAATGAGCAGTTCTTC